Listed below are T cell receptor beta chains from one sample, sequenced in a study of healthy donors' naive CD4 and CD8 T cells. TCRdb redid the calling of the reads with MiXCR, one entry per CDR3 protein. The sample consists of 180,000 or so distinct CDR3 sequences, about 76% of them appearing once. Sequencing was done on a sample of naive CD4+ and CD8+ T cells sorted from blood, pooled from several donors. These receptors all stem from a pool of human donors in good health; the sample pools cells from several healthy donors. The CDR3 runs from the conserved cysteine through the conserved F or W. The listing skips clone size in some rows; elsewhere it reads once, few, many or a size class.

TRBV30,TRBJ2-3,once,CAWSEGTAKASTDTQYF
TRBV29-1,TRBJ2-7,NA,CSVSGTSGGSSYEQYF
TRBV29-1,TRBJ2-5,NA,CSAVKNTGLYQETQYF
TRBV29-1,TRBJ2-3,NA,CSVKPRGPSTDTQYF
TRBV2,TRBJ2-2,NA,CASSVARVNTGELFF
TRBV7-2,TRBJ2-5,NA,CASSPRLAGFVVAETQYF
TRBV27,TRBJ1-5,once,CASSFRQGLQPQHF
TRBV5-5,TRBJ1-5,NA,CASSFGGNSNQPQHF
TRBV27,TRBJ2-5,NA,CASSYATEGLGKETQYF
TRBV5-5,TRBJ2-1,NA,CASSLWGAVDNEQFF
TRBV6-5,TRBJ2-2,NA,CASTYDRGSTGELFF
TRBV25-1,TRBJ1-6,NA,CASSEGQPGSPLHF
TRBV29-1,TRBJ1-2,NA,CSVGQVLNYGYTF
TRBV7-9,TRBJ2-1,NA,CASSLEPYNEQFF
TRBV6-5,TRBJ1-4,NA,CASSLRGEHEKLFF
TRBV4-3,TRBJ2-7,NA,CASSQASRGYEQYF
TRBV19,TRBJ1-2,few,CASSPQGIGYGYTF
TRBV12-3/TRBV12-4,TRBJ2-7,NA,CASSPGTGLHEQYF
TRBV19,TRBJ1-6,few,CASRAPGQGRLNSPLHF
TRBV30,TRBJ1-1,NA,CAWNPTGSIRGTEAFF
TRBV19,TRBJ1-5,NA,CASSIGHSNNQPQHF
TRBV6-2/TRBV6-3,TRBJ2-7,NA,CASRNDGSSYEQYF